The present TCR beta chain was sequenced within a study of blood T cell repertoires in COVID-19. Background on the study: Sites across the United States, Italy and Spain contributed samples from acute and convalescent COVID-19. Nucleic acid was either cDNA or gDNA, and it came from T cells, B-cell-depleted T cells, or PBMCs.

This clone was recorded once. Original data processing: Amplifying reference gene primers gave estimates of nucleated cell counts. Repertoires were generated with immunoSEQ multiplex PCR, while TCRdb's copy carries only in-frame clones and drops some. For V, J and clone size, that table is used; D and trimming come from the DNA. The sample holds around 130,000 clones, roughly four fifths seen once. Germline CDR1 is SGHTA and CDR2 is FQGNSA. The V gene lost 5 bases and the J gene lost 11 bases, with 21 bases spanning the gap. The CDR3 loop spans 14 amino acids. The sequencing sample was made of peripheral blood. The TCR originated in a woman aged 60-75 years with acute or convalescent COVID-19. J is TRBJ1-1 and V is TRBV7-2; no reliable D call. CDR3 in amino acids: CASSPNSAPRVAFF. CDR3 sequence (DNA): TGTGCCAGCAGCCCCAACTCGGCCCCCCGGGTGGCTTTCTTT.